Listed below are T cell receptor beta chains from one sample, sequenced in a study of blood T cell repertoires in COVID-19. The assay was immunoSEQ multiplex PCR, and TCRdb's table has in-frame clones only and misses some. Of hundreds of thousands of clones in the sample, approximately 90% were seen once. The sequenced material came from peripheral blood. Every receptor here comes from a woman in her 30s with active or convalescent COVID-19. Each CDR3 is given with its conserved first and last residue. The D gene is left open where the match is weak. Expanded clones are given a class, and other clones once, few, many or no size at all.

clone size	D gene	V gene	J gene	CDR3 protein	CDR3 DNA
.	.	TRBV29-1	TRBJ1-2	CSVEPPEGGNYGYTF	TGCAGCGTTGAACCCCCGGAGGGGGGGAACTATGGCTACACCTTC
.	TRBD1	TRBV3-1/TRBV3-2	TRBJ1-1	CASSRTPGGPTEAFF	TGTGCCAGCAGCAGAACCCCAGGGGGGCCCACTGAAGCTTTCTTT
.	.	TRBV10-3	TRBJ1-5	CAISESGGLDQPQHF	TGTGCCATCAGTGAGTCAGGAGGGTTGGATCAGCCCCAGCATTTT
.	.	TRBV5-1	TRBJ2-3	CASRRAGALTDTQYF	TGCGCCAGCAGGCGGGCGGGGGCCCTCACAGATACGCAGTATTTT
.	.	TRBV3-1/TRBV3-2	TRBJ2-2	CASSLEDSLANTGELFF	TGTGCCAGCAGCCTAGAAGACAGCCTCGCGAACACCGGGGAGCTGTTTTTT
.	TRBD1	TRBV3-1/TRBV3-2	TRBJ1-2	CASSPTSGGNFGGYTF	TGTGCCAGCAGCCCCACCTCAGGGGGCAATTTTGGTGGCTACACCTTC
.	TRBD2	TRBV15	TRBJ2-3	CATSISLAGGTDTQYF	TGTGCCACCAGCATAAGTCTAGCGGGGGGAACAGATACGCAGTATTTT
once	TRBD2	TRBV6-1	TRBJ2-1	CASSEGAGAVSYNEQFF	TGTGCCAGCAGTGAGGGCGCGGGAGCGGTGTCCTACAATGAGCAGTTCTTC
.	TRBD2	TRBV30	TRBJ2-1	CAWSVSSGMAQFF	TGTGCCTGGAGTGTGTCGAGCGGGATGGCGCAGTTCTTC
.	.	TRBV18	TRBJ1-1	CASSTGFEAFF	TGTGCCAGCTCCACAGGGTTTGAAGCTTTCTTT
once	TRBD2	TRBV4-1	TRBJ2-7	CASSPGGRPHEQYF	TGCGCCAGCAGTCCCGGCGGGAGACCCCACGAGCAGTACTTC
.	.	TRBV12-3/TRBV12-4	TRBJ1-2	CASSWEGSVGYTF	TGTGCCAGCAGTTGGGAGGGGAGCGTTGGCTACACCTTC
.	.	TRBV25-1	TRBJ1-6	CASREQGFSPLHF	TGTGCCAGCAGGGAACAGGGATTCTCACCCCTCCACTTT
.	.	TRBV7-9	TRBJ2-6	CASSLLGGPGANVLTF	TGTGCCAGCAGCTTATTGGGGGGACCTGGGGCCAACGTCCTGACTTTC
.	TRBD1	TRBV5-1	TRBJ1-1	CASSSGTGGVYTEAFF	TGCGCCAGCAGCTCCGGGACAGGGGGGGTGTACACTGAAGCTTTCTTT
.	TRBD1	TRBV19	TRBJ1-2	CASTLSGDRVPYGYTF	TGTGCCAGTACCCTCTCCGGGGACAGGGTCCCCTATGGCTACACCTTC
.	.	TRBV2	TRBJ1-1	CASSEVENTEAFF	TGTGCCAGCAGCGAGGTGGAGAACACTGAAGCTTTCTTT
.	.	TRBV18	TRBJ1-3	CASSPRESSGNTIYF	TGTGCCAGCTCACCTCGTGAGAGCTCTGGAAACACCATATATTTT
once	TRBD1	TRBV5-1	TRBJ1-1	CASSLGTGVTEAFF	TGCGCCAGCAGCTTGGGTACAGGGGTCACTGAAGCTTTCTTT
.	TRBD2	TRBV5-1	TRBJ2-7	CASSAQLAGGAYEQYF	TGCGCCAGCAGCGCCCAACTAGCGGGGGGTGCCTACGAGCAGTACTTC
.	TRBD1	TRBV6-5	TRBJ1-5	CASSPTGTVVQPQHF	TGTGCCAGCAGCCCGACCGGGACAGTAGTCCAGCCCCAGCATTTT
once	.	TRBV6-5	TRBJ1-3	CATRIRAGNTIYF	TGTGCCACCCGGATCAGGGCTGGAAACACCATATATTTT
.	TRBD2	TRBV9	TRBJ2-1	CASSVEVNGLAAHEQFF	TGTGCCAGCAGCGTAGAGGTAAATGGACTAGCGGCTCACGAGCAGTTCTTC
.	TRBD2	TRBV6-1	TRBJ2-3	CASSEALAGADTQYF	TGTGCCAGCAGTGAAGCACTAGCGGGAGCAGATACGCAGTATTTT
.	.	TRBV5-1	TRBJ2-3	CASSWERASDTQYF	TGCGCCAGCAGCTGGGAGCGGGCGTCCGATACGCAGTATTTT
.	.	TRBV7-2	TRBJ1-2	CASSSKAGKEGYTF	TGTGCCAGCAGCTCAAAAGCCGGGAAAGAGGGCTACACCTTC
.	TRBD1	TRBV7-2	TRBJ2-7	CASRGGSNYEQYF	TGTGCCAGCAGAGGGGGCTCGAACTACGAGCAGTACTTC
once	TRBD1	TRBV5-1	TRBJ1-2	CASSKEGTDAYGYTF	TGCGCCAGCAGCAAGGAAGGGACAGATGCTTATGGCTACACCTTC
.	.	TRBV2	TRBJ2-7	CASSEARGNYEQYF	TGTGCCAGCAGTGAAGCTCGGGGAAACTACGAGCAGTACTTC
.	.	TRBV6-5	TRBJ1-2	CASSYSSGGDYGYTF	TGTGCCAGCAGTTACTCGTCCGGCGGTGACTATGGCTACACCTTC
.	.	TRBV4-1	TRBJ2-3	CASSRHVGSGDTDTQYF	TGCGCCAGCAGCCGCCACGTGGGTAGCGGAGACACAGATACGCAGTATTTT
.	TRBD2	TRBV3-1/TRBV3-2	TRBJ2-5	CASSQSLLARETQYF	TGTGCCAGCAGCCAAAGTTTACTAGCGCGGGAGACCCAGTACTTC
.	.	TRBV30	TRBJ1-1	CAWTLGGTVNTEAFF	TGTGCCTGGACCCTAGGAGGTACAGTCAACACTGAAGCTTTCTTT
.	TRBD1	TRBV7-9	TRBJ1-4	CASSSDRVSEKLFF	TGTGCCAGCAGCTCGGACAGGGTCTCCGAAAAACTGTTTTTT
.	.	TRBV6-5	TRBJ1-6	CATGLRPDNSPLHF	TGTGCCACCGGCCTCAGGCCCGATAATTCACCCCTCCACTTT
.	TRBD1	TRBV24-1	TRBJ2-5	CATSDLSGTGTETQYF	TGTGCCACCAGTGATTTGTCCGGGACAGGGACGGAGACCCAGTACTTC
.	.	TRBV7-9	TRBJ2-7	CASSSPAPGEQYF	TGTGCCAGCAGCTCCCCCGCACCCGGCGAGCAGTACTTC
.	TRBD1	TRBV10-2	TRBJ1-4	CASSGTGPNEKLFF	TGCGCCAGCAGCGGGACAGGGCCTAATGAAAAACTGTTTTTT
.	.	TRBV7-9	TRBJ1-1	CASSFRGNTEAFF	TGTGCCAGCAGCTTCAGGGGGAACACTGAAGCTTTCTTT
.	TRBD2	TRBV9	TRBJ2-3	CASSRSGGEADTQYF	TGTGCCAGCAGCCGTAGCGGGGGGGAAGCAGATACGCAGTATTTT
once	TRBD1	TRBV7-9	TRBJ2-3	CASSRQGEDTQYF	TGTGCCAGCAGCCGACAGGGAGAAGATACGCAGTATTTT
.	.	TRBV10-3	TRBJ1-6	CAISELGAVNNSPLHF	TGTGCCATCAGTGAATTGGGGGCAGTGAATAATTCACCCCTCCACTTT
.	TRBD1	TRBV2	TRBJ1-2	CASSRGQGLYGYTF	TGTGCCAGCAGTCGCGGACAGGGACTCTATGGCTACACCTTC
few	.	TRBV16	TRBJ1-4	CASVSGSTNEKLFF	TGTGCCAGCGTTTCGGGGTCAACTAATGAAAAACTGTTTTTT
.	.	TRBV7-2	TRBJ1-4	CASSLGRGLTNEKLFF	TGTGCCAGCAGCTTGGGGAGGGGGTTGACTAATGAAAAACTGTTTTTT
.	.	TRBV5-1	TRBJ1-3	CASSLEGTTGGNTIYF	TGCGCCAGCAGCTTGGAGGGTACAACGGGGGGAAACACCATATATTTT